A single sample is the source of the 21 T cell receptor beta chains below, sequenced in a study of blood T cells in healthy people across ages (dated by TCRdb to the mid-2010s). Libraries were built with 5' RACE. Sequencing used an Illumina HiSeq 2500. A second PCR of about 6 to 11 cycles was performed with a sample-barcoded 5' primer and a J-beta primer mix. TCRdb applied fastp at Q25 and MiXCR to the public reads, then kept only in-frame beta chains. Every distinct CDR3 protein forms one entry, paired with its most common genes and DNA. Across this sample there are some 710,000 distinct CDR3 sequences, with 22% seen only once. The ten most abundant clones make up under 25% of the sample. The specimen sequenced was blood. These receptors were obtained from a man aged 65 to 85 in good health.

This clonotype was observed a few times. The chain uses TRBV27 and TRBJ2-4; the D gene is possibly TRBD2 (5 bases). Trimming stripped 3 bases from V and 5 bases from J, with 14 bases between. CDR1 and CDR2 (germline): MNHEY, SMNVEV (reference sequence). The CDR3 is made up of 15 amino acids. CDR3 sequence (DNA): TGTGCCAGCAGTTTTTGGGGAGATAGTCAAAACATTCAGTACTTC. It specifies CASSFWGDSQNIQYF.

The chain is built from TRBV12-3 or TRBV12-4 and TRBJ2-4; no definite D call. The CDR3 totals 14 residues. Trimming removed 3 bases from V and 6 bases from J, with 12 bases in between. The CDR3: CASSFRTRGNIQYF. DNA for the CDR3: TGTGCCAGCAGTTTTAGAACCAGAGGAAACATTCAGTACTTC.

This clonotype was counted only a few times. This sequence joins TRBV28 and TRBJ1-1; 8 nucleotides line up with TRBD1. The J segment lost 1 base and the V segment lost 6 bases, leaving 7 bases of the junction unmatched. CDR1 is MDHEN and CDR2 is SYDVKM in the germline V gene. The CDR3 covers 15 residues. The CDR3 DNA is TGTGCCAGCAGACCACACGGGACAGGGAACACTGAAGCTTTCTTT. This codes for CASRPHGTGNTEAFF. Filled out from reference TRBV28 and TRBJ1-1, the complete variable domain reads DVKVTQSSRYLVKRTGEKVFLECVQDMDHENMFWYRQDPGLGLRLIYFSYDVKMKEKGDIPEGYSVSREKKERFSLILESASTNQTSMYLCASRPHGTGNTEAFFGQGTRLTVV.

This chain joins TRBV12-5 and TRBJ2-1; 8 bases line up with TRBD2. The length of the CDR3 is 17 residues. Losses at the gene ends were 2 bases for V and 3 bases for J; bases not matched to a gene: 9. The germline CDR1 and CDR2 sequences are LGHNT and FRNRAP. CDR3 in amino acids: CASGLSMSGSFYNEQFF. The CDR3 DNA is TGTGCTAGTGGTTTGTCCATGAGCGGGAGTTTCTACAATGAGCAGTTCTTC. Supplemented by reference TRBV12-5 and TRBJ2-1, the full variable domain reads DARVTQTPRHKVTEMGQEVTMRCQPILGHNTVFWYRQTMMQGLELLAYFRNRAPLDDSGMPKDRFSAEMPDATLATLKIQPSEPRDSAVYFCASGLSMSGSFYNEQFFGPGTRLTVL.

The chain recombines TRBV7-9 with TRBJ2-5; possibly TRBD1 for D (5 bases). The J call is uncertain, as TRBJ2-1 better fits the DNA end. This CDR3 contains 14 residues. Germline V gene data show CDR1 as SEHNR and CDR2 as FQNEAQ (reference sequence). The chain's CDR3 is CASSLMQGRSEQFF. Written as DNA, the CDR3 is TGTGCCAGCAGCTTAATGCAGGGTCGAAGTGAGCAGTTCTTC.

A word on this clonotype: A read error may account for a junction end that differs from germline. This sequence joins TRBV6-5 and TRBJ2-3; no definite D call. The germline CDR1 and CDR2 sequences are MNHEY and SVGAGI. This CDR3 contains 11 residues. This CDR3 reads CASSFLDAQYF. CDR3 sequence (DNA): TGTGCCAGCAGTTTCTTAGATGCGCAGTATTTT.

Concerning this clonotype: Its ends do not fully match the called genes, so a read error is possible. J is TRBJ2-1 and V is TRBV5-1; D is perhaps TRBD2 (6 bases). The germline gives CDR1 SGHRS, CDR2 YFSETQ. This CDR3 region has 15 residues. CDR3 residues: CASSLAGDSDNEQFF. CDR3 DNA sequence: TGCGCCAGCAGCTTGGCGGGGGACTCCGACAATGAGCAGTTCTTC.

This clonotype was picked up a small number of times. The genes are TRBV7-9 and TRBJ2-7; 8 bases line up with TRBD1. CDR3 length: 14 residues. CDR1 and CDR2 (germline): SEHNR, FQNEAQ (reference sequence). The trim removed 3 bases at V and 2 bases at J, leaving 3 bases unmatched. In DNA, the CDR3 is TGTGCCAGCAGCTTCACAGGGGGGCCCTACGAGCAGTACTTC. Its protein is CASSFTGGPYEQYF.

Comment on this clonotype: One end of the junction varies from germline; a read error may be responsible. This sequence joins TRBV15 and TRBJ1-1; a weak D match, TRBD1 (6 bases). Germline V gives CDR1 LNHNV, CDR2 YYDKDF (reference sequence). CDR3 size: 16 residues. Written as DNA, the CDR3 is TGTGCCGCCAGCAGAGATAAGGGGGAGATGGGCACTGAAGCTTTCTTT. Protein product: CAASRDKGEMGTEAFF.

The sample holds many counts of this clonotype. The V gene is TRBV7-2, the J gene TRBJ2-7; 9 bases agree with TRBD1. V lost 6 bases, J lost 0 bases, and 9 bases stayed unmatched. The CDR3 is 16 residues long. CDR1 is SGHTA, CDR2 FQGNSA, per germline. In DNA, the CDR3 is TGTGCCAGCAGTAGAACCGGGACAGGGAACTCCTACGAGCAGTACGTC. Its protein is CASSRTGTGNSYEQYV.

The V gene is TRBV12-3 or TRBV12-4, the J gene TRBJ2-5; D is unresolved. Gene TRBJ2-1 matches the end of the DNA better, so the J call may be wrong. The CDR3 runs to 14 residues. For the CDR3, the DNA is TGTGCCAGCAGTTTAGATACGCTATGGAATGAGCAGTTCTTC. This encodes CASSLDTLWNEQFF.

This clonotype was seen more than once but under ten times. The V gene is TRBV24-1, the J gene TRBJ2-3; 12 positions agree with TRBD2. The CDR3 has 13 residues. Germline values: CDR1 KGHDR, CDR2 SFDVKD. V was clipped by 6 bases and J by 6 bases; unmatched bases: 0. In DNA form, the CDR3 reads TGTGCCACCAGTACTAGCGGGAGGGATACGCAGTATTTT. This sequence encodes CATSTSGRDTQYF.

This clonotype was recorded a few times. Compared with germline, one end of the junction differs, possibly owing to a read error. This chain uses TRBV4-2 with TRBJ2-2; a possible D gene is TRBD2 (6 bases). The CDR3 is made up of 15 amino acids. Germline CDR1 is LGHNA and CDR2 is YNFKEQ. CDR3 sequence reads: CASCQDSGNTGELFF. DNA of the CDR3: TGTGCCAGCTGCCAAGATAGCGGCAACACCGGGGAGCTGTTTTTT.

The count of this clonotype is one. This sequence joins TRBV20-1 and TRBJ1-2; 11 bases are shared with TRBD1. Germline assignment: CDR1 DFQATT and CDR2 SNEGSKA (reference sequence). V shed 6 bases and J 6 bases; nucleotides not matched to a gene: 9. This CDR3 spans 14 amino acids. The CDR3 region has the DNA TGCAGTGCAACGGACAGGGGGCAGTTGCATGGCTACACCTTC. Translated: CSATDRGQLHGYTF.

The chain carries TRBV15 and TRBJ2-1; TRBD2 might be the D (5 bases). The length of the CDR3 is 15 residues. The germline V gene encodes CDR1 LNHNV and CDR2 YYDKDF (reference sequence). Trimming shortened V by 0 bases and J by 8 bases, and 14 bases separated the two germline ends. For the CDR3, the DNA is TGTGCCACCAGCAGAGACCCGGGAAAGTCAGATGAGCAGTTCTTC. It codes for CATSRDPGKSDEQFF.

The rearrangement joins TRBV7-2 to TRBJ1-4; 7 nucleotides line up with TRBD1. CDR1 and CDR2 from the germline V gene are SGHTA and FQGNSA. CDR3 size: 15 residues. Trimming removed 8 bases from V and 4 bases from J; junction bases left unmatched: 10. The CDR3 DNA is TGTGCCAGCCGACGACAGGGCTCGGGTAATGAAAAACTGTTTTTT. Protein product: CASRRQGSGNEKLFF.

This clonotype was recorded at least ten times. This rearrangement joins TRBV12-3 or TRBV12-4 to TRBJ1-1; tentatively, D is TRBD1 (6 bases). Between the trimmed V and J ends, which lost 7 bases and 4 bases, there was a span of 16 bases. The CDR3 contains 14 residues. CDR3 residues: CASKMGGGFTEAFF. The CDR3 DNA reads TGTGCCAGCAAGATGGGGGGGGGCTTCACTGAAGCTTTCTTT.

The genes are TRBV5-1 and TRBJ2-1, with D perhaps matching TRBD2 (6 bases). The CDR3 has 15 amino acids. V lost 1 base to trimming and J lost 4 bases, with 12 bases between them. The germline V gene encodes CDR1 SGHRS and CDR2 YFSETQ. The CDR3 nucleotides are TGCGCCAGCAGCTTGTCCCCGGGACTGTACAATGAGCAGTTCTTC. It codes for CASSLSPGLYNEQFF.

As concerns this clonotype: A junction end diverges from the germline sequence, so it may reflect a read error. The chain uses TRBV12-3 or TRBV12-4 and TRBJ2-1; TRBD2 matches at 11 bases. CDR3 size: 16 residues. In DNA, the CDR3 is TGTGCCAGCAGGTTAGCGGGGGGGGTGTCCTACAATGAGCAGTTCTTC. Translation gives CASRLAGGVSYNEQFF.

This clonotype was detected only once. V and J are TRBV28 and TRBJ1-4; 7 bases are a match to TRBD1. This CDR3 comprises 15 residues. Germline lookup yields CDR1 MDHEN and CDR2 SYDVKM. V was pared by 6 bases and J by 2 bases, with 6 bases of the junction left unmatched. CDR3 DNA sequence: TGTGCCAGCAGGCGACAGGGAGGTACTAATGAAAAACTGTTTTTT. Translated, it gives CASRRQGGTNEKLFF.

V is TRBV27 and J is TRBJ2-7, with D possibly matching TRBD2 (5 bases). V was clipped by 0 bases and J by 5 bases, with 11 bases between them. This CDR3 region has 14 residues. Germline CDR1 and CDR2: MNHEY and SMNVEV (reference sequence). CDR3 in DNA: TGTGCCAGCAGTTTATCCCGGGGTTATGACGAGCAGTACTTC. It yields the protein CASSLSRGYDEQYF.